This TCR beta chain is drawn from a study of long-term antiretroviral therapy in people with HIV. A word on this clone: What it binds is unknown.

Findings and limits, study-wide: HIV repertoires spanned tighter CDR3 length ranges than controls did.

Per germline, CDR1 GTSNPN and CDR2 SVGIG (reference sequence). Trimming stripped 3 bases from V and 0 bases from J, with 5 bases between. This CDR3 has 12 residues. immunoSEQ v3.0 was run at survey level. Clones were read by immunoSEQ multiplex PCR, and TCRdb kept only the in-frame ones, dropping some. The sample lists fewer than 30,000 clones; approximately 86% were seen once. The sample here was unsorted PBMCs, taken 0.8 years after starting antiretroviral therapy. The chain joins TRBV30 to TRBJ1-1, with D unresolved. The clonotype comes from a woman aged 25 to 45 with HIV. The CDR3 nucleotides read TGTGCCTGGAGGATGTTGAACACTGAAGCTTTCTTT. This sequence encodes CAWRMLNTEAFF.